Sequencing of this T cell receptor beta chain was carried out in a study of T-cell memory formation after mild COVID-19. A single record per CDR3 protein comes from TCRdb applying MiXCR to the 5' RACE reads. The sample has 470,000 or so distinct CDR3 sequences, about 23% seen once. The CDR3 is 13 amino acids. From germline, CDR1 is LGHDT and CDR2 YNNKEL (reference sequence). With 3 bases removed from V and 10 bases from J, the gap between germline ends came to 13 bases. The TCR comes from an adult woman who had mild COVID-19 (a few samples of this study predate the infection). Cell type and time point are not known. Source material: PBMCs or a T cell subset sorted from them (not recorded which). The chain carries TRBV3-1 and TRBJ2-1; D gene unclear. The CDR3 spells CASSQPGPPEQFF. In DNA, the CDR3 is TGTGCCAGCAGCCAGCCCGGTCCACCAGAGCAGTTCTTC.